A selection of T cell receptor beta chains follows, all from one sample in a study of blood T cells in healthy people across ages. TCRdb called the 5' RACE reads again in MiXCR, with one record for every CDR3 protein. This table has hundreds of thousands of distinct CDR3 sequences, approximately 48% appearing once. Sample: blood. Receptor source: a man in his 60s in good health. Each CDR3 is given with its conserved first and last residue. The D gene is left open where the match is weak. Clone sizes are given selectively: once, few, many, or a class where the clone is expanded.

J | size | D | V | CDR3 | DNA
TRBJ1-2 | once | . | TRBV12-3/TRBV12-4 | CASSPRGAGDYTF | TGTGCCAGCAGCCCACGGGGAGCTGGAGACTACACCTTC
TRBJ2-1 | few | . | TRBV20-1 | CSAKSLEQFF | TGCAGTGCTAAATCTCTTGAGCAGTTCTTC
TRBJ2-7 | many | . | TRBV12-3/TRBV12-4 | CASSLGRHYEQYF | TGTGCCAGCAGCCTGGGACGGCACTACGAGCAGTACTTC
TRBJ2-1 | . | TRBD1 | TRBV7-9 | CVSRGQASNNEQFF | TGTGTCAGCAGGGGACAGGCGAGTAATAATGAGCAGTTCTTC
TRBJ2-7 | few | TRBD1 | TRBV9 | CASSVSAGQGFYEQYF | TGTGCCAGCAGCGTATCCGCCGGACAGGGGTTCTACGAGCAGTACTTC
TRBJ2-7 | few | . | TRBV20-1 | CSGVVRYEQYF | TGCAGTGGTGTGGTAAGATACGAGCAGTACTTC
TRBJ2-3 | . | . | TRBV5-6 | CASSRRGASDTQYF | TGTGCCAGCAGCCGCCGGGGGGCATCAGATACGCAGTATTTT
TRBJ2-7 | . | TRBD2 | TRBV4-1 | CASSQAPGLASYEQYF | TGCGCCAGCAGCCAGGCTCCGGGACTAGCGAGCTACGAGCAGTACTTC
TRBJ2-7 | . | . | TRBV4-1 | CASSQGGIRTSYEQYF | TGCGCCAGCAGCCAAGGGGGCATAAGGACCTCCTACGAGCAGTACTTC
TRBJ1-6 | . | . | TRBV5-1 | CASSLEGQNSPLHF | TGCGCCAGCAGCTTGGAAGGACAGAATTCACCCCTCCACTTT
TRBJ2-1 | . | TRBD2 | TRBV9 | CASSATGTSVNEQFF | TGTGCCAGCAGCGCAACCGGGACTAGCGTGAATGAGCAGTTCTTC
TRBJ2-1 | . | . | TRBV7-6 | CASSFGPGRNNNEQFF | TGTGCCAGCAGCTTTGGGCCGGGACGAAATAACAATGAGCAGTTCTTC
TRBJ1-2 | few | . | TRBV6-5 | CASSWGRGNYGYTF | TGTGCCAGCAGTTGGGGCAGGGGTAACTATGGCTACACCTTC
TRBJ1-2 | . | . | TRBV20-1 | CSIPDGYNYGYTF | TGCAGCATCCCCGACGGTTATAACTATGGCTACACCTTC
TRBJ2-7 | . | . | TRBV18 | CASSPKTGSSYEQYF | TGTGCCAGCTCGCCAAAGACTGGGAGCTCCTACGAGCAGTACTTC
TRBJ2-7 | . | . | TRBV6-2/TRBV6-3 | CASSYLGGTYEQYF | TGTGCCAGCAGTTACCTGGGCGGGACCTACGAGCAGTACTTC
TRBJ1-2 | . | . | TRBV7-2 | CASSLPPGTSGGDYTF | TGTGCCAGCAGCTTACCCCCCGGGACTAGCGGGGGAGACTACACCTTC
TRBJ2-5 | . | TRBD2 | TRBV7-2 | CASSSTRFRTSGGQETQYF | TGTGCCAGCAGCTCTACTCGTTTTCGGACTAGCGGGGGCCAAGAGACCCAGTACTTC
TRBJ1-4 | . | . | TRBV20-1 | CSATSGSDEKLFF | TGCAGTGCCACCTCCGGTAGTGATGAAAAACTGTTTTTT
TRBJ2-5 | . | . | TRBV6-2/TRBV6-3 | CASSPSDETQYF | TGTGCCAGCAGTCCATCAGACGAGACCCAGTACTTC
TRBJ1-2 | few | . | TRBV6-2/TRBV6-3 | CASSQEDSRNNYGYTF | TGTGCCAGCAGTCAAGAAGACAGTCGGAATAACTATGGCTACACCTTC
TRBJ2-1 | . | . | TRBV24-1 | CATSDMAGNEQFF | TGTGCCACCAGTGACATGGCCGGCAATGAGCAGTTCTTC
TRBJ1-4 | . | TRBD1 | TRBV6-5 | CASSSGTGVGTNEKLFF | TGTGCCAGCAGTTCCGGGACAGGGGTGGGAACTAATGAAAAACTGTTTTTT
TRBJ2-5 | once | . | TRBV3-1 | CQTISPLTALGKRETQYF | TGTCAAACCATATCTCCGCTCACTGCTTTGGGGAAGCGGGAGACCCAGTACTTC
TRBJ1-4 | few | TRBD1 | TRBV12-3/TRBV12-4 | CASRGQGFVMEKLFF | TGTGCCAGCAGGGGACAGGGGTTTGTGATGGAAAAACTGTTTTTT
TRBJ2-1 | . | . | TRBV4-1 | CASSPVDRSYEQFF | TGCGCCAGCAGCCCGGTAGACAGGTCATACGAGCAGTTCTTC
TRBJ2-1 | few | . | TRBV7-2 | CASSLSEQFF | TGTGCCAGCAGCTTATCTGAGCAGTTCTTC
TRBJ1-1 | . | TRBD1 | TRBV28 | CASSPFGMGYGTGGAYPNTEAFF | TGTGCCAGCAGTCCATTTGGTATGGGGTATGGGACAGGGGGCGCGTACCCGAACACTGAAGCTTTCTTT
TRBJ1-2 | few | . | TRBV20-1 | CSANLAGMGYGYTF | TGCAGTGCTAATTTAGCAGGGATGGGGTATGGCTACACCTTC
TRBJ2-5 | . | TRBD1 | TRBV5-1 | CASSPQGARAGTQYF | TGCGCCAGCAGCCCCCAGGGGGCTAGAGCAGGGACCCAGTACTTC
TRBJ1-6 | . | TRBD1 | TRBV12-3/TRBV12-4 | CASSSSAGGSSPLHF | TGTGCCAGCAGTTCCTCTGCAGGGGGCAGTTCACCCCTCCACTTT
TRBJ1-1 | . | . | TRBV4-3 | CASSQLGDLTEAFF | TGCGCCAGCAGCCAGTTAGGGGATCTAACTGAAGCTTTCTTT
TRBJ2-6 | . | TRBD1 | TRBV10-1 | CASTRQGATGANVLTF | TGCGCCAGCACAAGACAGGGAGCAACTGGGGCCAACGTCCTGACTTTC
TRBJ2-5 | . | TRBD1 | TRBV20-1 | CSARDRERAETQYF | TGCAGTGCGAGGGACAGGGAGAGAGCGGAGACCCAGTACTTC
TRBJ2-5 | many | . | TRBV4-1 | CASSQDPLVGVKTQYF | TGCGCCAGCAGCCAAGATCCTCTAGTAGGCGTGAAGACCCAGTACTTC
TRBJ1-2 | once | TRBD1 | TRBV5-5 | CTSSLVGTGAYGYTF | TGTACCAGCAGCTTGGTTGGGACAGGGGCCTATGGCTACACCTTC
TRBJ1-5 | once | TRBD1 | TRBV7-9 | CASSQGGVRGNQPQHF | TGTGCTAGCAGTCAGGGGGGGGTTAGGGGCAATCAGCCCCAGCATTTT
TRBJ2-3 | . | TRBD2 | TRBV10-3 | CAISERTSGGAVTDTQYF | TGTGCCATCAGTGAAAGGACTAGCGGGGGGGCTGTTACAGATACGCAGTATTTT
TRBJ2-1 | . | . | TRBV4-3 | CASSQVSYNEQFF | TGCGCCAGCAGCCAAGTATCCTACAATGAGCAGTTCTTC
TRBJ2-3 | . | TRBD2 | TRBV15 | CATGLAGGFASTDTQYF | TGTGCCACCGGACTAGCGGGGGGATTTGCGAGCACAGATACGCAGTATTTT
TRBJ2-7 | . | TRBD1 | TRBV6-1 | CASTTGLDEQYF | TGTGCCAGCACGACAGGGCTCGACGAGCAGTACTTC
TRBJ2-3 | . | TRBD2 | TRBV20-1 | CSAALLAGGRTDTQYF | TGCAGTGCCGCCTTACTAGCGGGGGGCCGGACAGATACGCAGTATTTT
TRBJ1-2 | few | . | TRBV29-1 | CSVEAPTDGGYTF | TGCAGCGTTGAAGCCCCGACAGACGGGGGCTACACCTTC
TRBJ2-7 | few | . | TRBV16 | CASSQSEGQYF | TGTGCCAGCAGCCAATCTGAAGGACAGTACTTC
TRBJ2-1 | few | . | TRBV7-9 | CASSFVHGNEQFF | TGTGCCAGCAGCTTTGTACATGGGAATGAGCAGTTCTTC
TRBJ2-5 | . | TRBD2 | TRBV20-1 | CSAGDPLAGGPSKTQYF | TGCAGTGCTGGAGATCCGCTAGCGGGCGGACCTAGTAAGACCCAGTACTTC
TRBJ2-1 | . | . | TRBV6-2/TRBV6-3 | CASSYRGDNEQFF | TGTGCCAGCAGTTATAGAGGGGACAATGAGCAGTTCTTC
TRBJ2-7 | . | TRBD1 | TRBV7-8 | CASSLTGGGSLGYEQYF | TGTGCCAGCAGCCTGACAGGGGGGGGATCTTTAGGCTACGAGCAGTACTTC
TRBJ2-3 | . | . | TRBV7-9 | CASSTGSDTQYF | TGTGCCAGCAGCACAGGTTCAGATACGCAGTATTTT
TRBJ2-3 | few | . | TRBV7-9 | CASSIGGGYADTQYF | TGTGCCAGCAGCATTGGTGGAGGGTACGCAGATACGCAGTATTTT
TRBJ2-1 | . | TRBD1 | TRBV6-6 | CASRKKTGIEFF | TGTGCCAGCAGAAAAAAGACAGGGATAGAGTTCTTC
TRBJ2-1 | . | . | TRBV4-3 | CASSQDGQGTNEQFF | TGCGCCAGCAGCCAAGATGGGCAGGGTACCAATGAGCAGTTCTTC
TRBJ2-3 | . | TRBD2 | TRBV5-5 | CASSLALAGARDTQYF | TGTGCCAGCAGCTTGGCTCTAGCGGGGGCACGGGATACGCAGTATTTT
TRBJ2-5 | . | TRBD1 | TRBV20-1 | CSAPTGGQETQYF | TGCAGTGCCCCGACAGGGGGCCAAGAGACCCAGTACTTC